These 5 T cell receptor beta chains came from one sample sequenced in a study of OX40 agonist ivuxolimab in advanced cancers. Profiled with immunoSEQ multiplex PCR; TCRdb holds only in-frame clones, not every one. The sample carries under 100,000 clones, roughly 90% recorded once. The input for sequencing was CD4+ or CD8+ T cells sorted from blood, taken in a trial of the OX40 agonist ivuxolimab. All receptors come from an adult with an advanced solid tumor such as melanoma, head and neck, liver or kidney cancer.

This clone has just a few counts. The rearrangement uses TRBV10-1 and TRBJ1-1; D uncertain. Germline loops: CDR1 WNHNN, CDR2 SYGVQD (reference sequence). This CDR3 comprises 16 residues. V was shortened by 5 bases and J by 1 base, with 17 bases between the two germline ends. The CDR3 sequence: CASSKAGKTENTEAFF. CDR3 in DNA: TGCGCCAGCAGTAAAGCCGGTAAAACAGAGAACACTGAAGCTTTCTTT.

DNA of the CDR3: TGTGCCAGCAGCCGATCCGGGACAGGACGCTACGAGCAGTACTTC. It codes for CASSRSGTGRYEQYF. This rearrangement joins TRBV5-8 to TRBJ2-7; TRBD1 aligns across 8 bases. Germline V CDR1 and CDR2: SGHTS, YDEGEE. Germline trimming cut 4 bases from V and 3 bases from J; bases unmatched to any gene: 9. The CDR3 consists of 15 residues.

This chain uses TRBV10-3 with TRBJ1-2, with D perhaps TRBD1 (5 bases). Germline CDR1 reads ENHRY; CDR2 reads SYGVKD. This CDR3 comprises 13 residues. The V end lost 8 bases, the J end lost 0 bases, and 10 bases lay between the germline ends. Written as DNA, the CDR3 is TGTGCCATCGGGGGGGTAGCTAACTATGGCTACACCTTC. Its protein is CAIGGVANYGYTF.

The rearrangement uses TRBV7-9 and TRBJ2-7; TRBD2 agrees at 8 bases. Germline-derived CDR1 and CDR2 are SEHNR and FQNEAQ (reference sequence). V lost 2 bases, J lost 3 bases, and 0 bases stayed unmatched. The CDR3 loop spans 13 amino acids. The CDR3 DNA reads as TGTGCCAGCAGCTTAACTAGCGGCTACGAGCAGTACTTC. This gives the protein CASSLTSGYEQYF.

The sample holds one count of this clone. Written as DNA, the CDR3 is TGTGCCAGCACTTCGGTGGGGGTTGGGAACACTGAAGCTTTCTTT. Translation: CASTSVGVGNTEAFF. The rearrangement uses TRBV28 and TRBJ1-1; a weak D match, TRBD1 (5 bases). Germline CDR1 reads MDHEN; CDR2 reads SYDVKM. The CDR3 consists of 15 residues. Trimming pared 7 bases from V and 1 base from J, leaving 16 bases between.